This T cell receptor beta chain was identified in a study of OX40 agonist ivuxolimab in advanced cancers. The data were produced by immunoSEQ multiplex PCR, yet TCRdb's version contains in-frame clones alone and is incomplete. The table has roughly 57,000 clones, 84% seen once. Material: CD4+ or CD8+ T cells sorted from blood, obtained in a trial of the OX40 agonist ivuxolimab. The receptor was derived from an adult with an advanced solid tumor such as melanoma, head and neck, liver or kidney cancer.

CDR3: CASSLSQGIDTQYF. DNA for the CDR3: TGTGCCAGCAGCTTAAGTCAGGGGATAGATACGCAGTATTTT. V usage is TRBV7-6 and J usage is TRBJ2-3; D is perhaps TRBD1 (6 bases). Per the germline V gene, CDR1 is SGHVS and CDR2 is FNYEAQ. This CDR3 contains 14 residues. The V end lost 2 bases, the J end lost 5 bases, and 11 bases lay between the germline ends.